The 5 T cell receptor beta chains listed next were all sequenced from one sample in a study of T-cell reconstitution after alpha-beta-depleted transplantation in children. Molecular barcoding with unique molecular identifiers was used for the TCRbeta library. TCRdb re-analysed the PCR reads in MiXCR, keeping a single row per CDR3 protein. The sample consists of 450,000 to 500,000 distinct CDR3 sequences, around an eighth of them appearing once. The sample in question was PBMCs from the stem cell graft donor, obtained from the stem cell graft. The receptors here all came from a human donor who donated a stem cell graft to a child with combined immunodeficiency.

The CDR3, as DNA: TGTGCCACCAGCACTACTAGCGGGAGAGTCTCCTACGAGCAGTACTTC. Its translation is CATSTTSGRVSYEQYF. The chain employs TRBV15 and TRBJ2-7; 11 nucleotides match TRBD2. The CDR3 spans 16 residues. V trimming: 4 bases; J trimming: 0 bases; junction bases outside the gene matches: 5. Germline loops: CDR1 LNHNV, CDR2 YYDKDF (reference sequence). The full variable domain, completed using reference TRBV15 and TRBJ2-7, is DAMVIQNPRYQVTQFGKPVTLSCSQTLNHNVMYWYQQKSSQAPKLLFHYYDKDFNNEADTPDNFQSRRPNTSFCFLDIRSPGLGDTAMYLCATSTTSGRVSYEQYFGPGTRLTVT.

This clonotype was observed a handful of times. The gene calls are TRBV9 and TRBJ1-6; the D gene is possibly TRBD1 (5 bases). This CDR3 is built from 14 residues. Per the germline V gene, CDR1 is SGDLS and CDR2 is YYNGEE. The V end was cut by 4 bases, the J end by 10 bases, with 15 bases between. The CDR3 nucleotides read TGTGCCAGCAGCCCCCGGGAGGGACGGTCACCCCTCCACTTT. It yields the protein CASSPREGRSPLHF.

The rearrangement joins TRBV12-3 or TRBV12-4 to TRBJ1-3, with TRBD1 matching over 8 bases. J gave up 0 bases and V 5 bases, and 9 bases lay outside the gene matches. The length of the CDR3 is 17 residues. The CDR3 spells CASSTGDRTLSGNTIYF. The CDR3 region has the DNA TGTGCCAGCAGTACCGGGGACAGGACCCTCTCTGGAAACACCATATATTTT.

The CDR3 sequence is CASSVVRSSKNIQYF. As DNA, the CDR3 is TGTGCCAGCAGTGTAGTCAGGAGTTCCAAAAACATTCAGTACTTC. The V and J genes are TRBV2 and TRBJ2-4; D unclear. Germline V CDR1 and CDR2: SNHLY, FYNNEI. The CDR3 sequence is 15 residues long. V dropped 4 bases and J dropped 2 bases, with 12 bases sitting between them.

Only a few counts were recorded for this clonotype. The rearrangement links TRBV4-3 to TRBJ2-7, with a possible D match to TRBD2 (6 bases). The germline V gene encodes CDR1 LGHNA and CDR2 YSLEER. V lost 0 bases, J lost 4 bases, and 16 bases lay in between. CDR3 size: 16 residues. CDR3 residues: CASSQDLEAAGYEQYF. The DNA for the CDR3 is TGCGCCAGCAGCCAAGACTTAGAGGCAGCGGGTTACGAGCAGTACTTC.